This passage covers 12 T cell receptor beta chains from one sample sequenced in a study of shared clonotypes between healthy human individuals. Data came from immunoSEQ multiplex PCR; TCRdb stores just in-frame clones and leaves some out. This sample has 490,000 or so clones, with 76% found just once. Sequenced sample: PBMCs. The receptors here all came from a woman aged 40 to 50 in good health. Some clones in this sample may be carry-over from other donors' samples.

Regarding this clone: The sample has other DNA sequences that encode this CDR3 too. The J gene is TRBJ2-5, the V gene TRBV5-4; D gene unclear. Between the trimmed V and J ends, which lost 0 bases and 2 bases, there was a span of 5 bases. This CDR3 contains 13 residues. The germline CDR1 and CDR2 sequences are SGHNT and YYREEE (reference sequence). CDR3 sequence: CASSLVAQETQYF. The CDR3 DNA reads TGTGCCAGCAGCTTGGTTGCGCAAGAGACCCAGTACTTC.

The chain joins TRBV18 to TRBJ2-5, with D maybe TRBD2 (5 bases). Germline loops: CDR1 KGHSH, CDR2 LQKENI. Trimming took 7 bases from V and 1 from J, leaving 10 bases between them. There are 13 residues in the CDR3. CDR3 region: CASFTGIQETQYF. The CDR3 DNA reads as TGTGCCAGCTTTACGGGGATCCAAGAGACCCAGTACTTC.

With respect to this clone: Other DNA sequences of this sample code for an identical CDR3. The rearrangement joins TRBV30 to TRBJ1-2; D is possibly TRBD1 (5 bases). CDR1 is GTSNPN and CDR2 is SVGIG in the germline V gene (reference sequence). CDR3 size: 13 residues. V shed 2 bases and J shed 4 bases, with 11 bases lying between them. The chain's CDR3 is CAWSPGDSYGYTF. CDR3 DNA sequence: TGTGCCTGGAGTCCCGGGGACTCCTATGGCTACACCTTC.

CDR3 amino acids: CASSALGVTEAFF. The CDR3 coding sequence is TGTGCCAGCAGCGCACTGGGGGTCACTGAAGCTTTCTTT. The chain carries TRBV7-3 and TRBJ1-1, with D perhaps matching TRBD1 (5 bases). This CDR3 contains 13 residues. Trimming pared 5 bases from V and 4 bases from J, leaving 11 bases between. Germline-derived CDR1 and CDR2 are SGHTA and FQGTGA.

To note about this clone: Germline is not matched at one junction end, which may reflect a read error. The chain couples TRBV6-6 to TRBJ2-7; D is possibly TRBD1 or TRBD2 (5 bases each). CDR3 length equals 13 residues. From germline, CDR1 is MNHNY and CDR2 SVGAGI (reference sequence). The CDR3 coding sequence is TGTGCCAGCAGTTACGCCAACGCCCCGGGACCCCACTTC. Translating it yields CASSYANAPGPHF.

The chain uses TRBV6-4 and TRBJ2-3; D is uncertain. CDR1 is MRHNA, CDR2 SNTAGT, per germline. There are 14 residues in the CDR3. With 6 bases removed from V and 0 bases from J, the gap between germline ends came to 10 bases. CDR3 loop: CASSPTYSTDTQYF. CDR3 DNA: TGTGCCAGCAGCCCAACCTACAGCACAGATACGCAGTATTTT.

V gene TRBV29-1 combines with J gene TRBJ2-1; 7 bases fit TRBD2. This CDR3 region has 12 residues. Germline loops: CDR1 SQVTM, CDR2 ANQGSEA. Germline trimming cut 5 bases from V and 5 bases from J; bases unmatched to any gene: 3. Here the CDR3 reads CSVLAADNEQFF. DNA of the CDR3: TGCAGCGTTCTAGCGGCAGACAATGAGCAGTTCTTC.

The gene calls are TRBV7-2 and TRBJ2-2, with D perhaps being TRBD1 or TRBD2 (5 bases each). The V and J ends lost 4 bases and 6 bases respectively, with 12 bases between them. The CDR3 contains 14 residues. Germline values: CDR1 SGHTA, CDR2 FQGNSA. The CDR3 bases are TGTGCCAGCAGCTCCGGGACGGCCCCCGGGGAGCTGTTTTTT. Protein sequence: CASSSGTAPGELFF.

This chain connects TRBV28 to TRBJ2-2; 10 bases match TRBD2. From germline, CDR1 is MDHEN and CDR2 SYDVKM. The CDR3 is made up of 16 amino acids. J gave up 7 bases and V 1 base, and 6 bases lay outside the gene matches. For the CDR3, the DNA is TGTGCCAGCAGTTTATTGCCTAGCGGGAGTGGCGGGGAGCTGTTTTTT. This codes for CASSLLPSGSGGELFF.

The CDR3 loop reads CALGEGRVYGYTF. CDR3 bases: TGTGCCCTCGGAGAGGGGCGGGTTTATGGCTACACCTTC. This sequence joins TRBV28 and TRBJ1-2, with a possible D match to TRBD1 (5 bases). CDR1 is MDHEN and CDR2 is SYDVKM in the germline V gene. V lost 11 bases and J 5 bases, leaving 18 bases between the germline ends. This CDR3 is built from 13 residues.

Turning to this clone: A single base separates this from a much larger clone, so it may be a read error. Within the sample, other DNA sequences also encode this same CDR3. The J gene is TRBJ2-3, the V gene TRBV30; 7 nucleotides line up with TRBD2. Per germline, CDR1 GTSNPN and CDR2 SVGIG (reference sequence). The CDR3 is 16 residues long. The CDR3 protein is CAWSVPPGGGTDTQYF. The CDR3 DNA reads TGCGCCTGGAGTGTACCACCGGGAGGCGGGACAGATACGCAGTATTTT.

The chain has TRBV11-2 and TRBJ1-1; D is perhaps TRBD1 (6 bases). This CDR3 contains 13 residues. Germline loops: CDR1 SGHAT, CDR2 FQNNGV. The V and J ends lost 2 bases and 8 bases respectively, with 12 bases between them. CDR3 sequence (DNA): TGTGCCAGCAGCTTATGGGGGGGCCAGGAAGCTTTCTTT. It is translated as CASSLWGGQEAFF.